The T cell receptor (beta chain) under discussion was sequenced for a study of cytomegalovirus exposure and HLA in healthy donors. PCR employed 60 Vbeta and 13 Jbeta primers. The assay was immunoSEQ multiplex PCR, and TCRdb's table has in-frame clones only and misses some. The sample contains approximately 71,000 clones, about three quarters of which appear only once. The V gene's germline CDR1 is MGHDK and CDR2 SYGVNS. The length of the CDR3 is 14 residues. The V end lost 1 base, the J end lost 2 bases, and 8 bases lay between the germline ends. The chain recombines TRBV25-1 with TRBJ1-2; D unclear. The clonotype originates from a middle-aged woman in good health and CMV-seropositive. Sample: PBMCs. CDR3 loop: CASSEFGRNYGYTF. As DNA, the CDR3 is TGTGCCAGCAGTGAATTTGGGCGAAACTATGGCTACACCTTC.